This record concerns one T cell receptor (beta chain) sequence. The specificity of this receptor is unknown. Within one base of it there is no much larger clone, and no base qualities were kept. The immunoSEQ Assay, a bias-controlled multiplex PCR, was used to amplify TCRbeta CDR3 regions from genomic DNA. As for how the authors treated the data: The number of nucleated cells in each sample was estimated from the amplification of reference gene primers within the assay. To quantify the absolute abundance of each unique TCRbeta CDR3 rearrangement, sequence reads were collapsed and filtered. Productive Simpson clonality was computed per sample as the square root of Simpson's diversity index over productive rearrangements. The clones in this table, taken by TCRdb from immuneACCESS, are in-frame only. Not every clone is retained; where verified, under half of the shortfall comes from an unresolved V gene, and the cause of the rest is unknown. The D gene and trimming were derived from the DNA, and the V and J assignments and clone size from that table. This sample has 84,000 or so clones in its table, and around 88% of those were observed once. The ten top clones hold almost 5.5% of the sample.

This specimen belongs to a study of blood T cell repertoires in COVID-19 (dated by TCRdb to 2020 to 2021). For the wider study: Samples covering the acute and convalescent phases of COVID-19 were provided by collaborators in the United States, Italy and Spain. The prospective study material was composed of cDNA or gDNA derived from T cells, B-cell-depleted T cells, or PBMCs. The dataset comprised deeply sampled blood TCRbeta repertoires from subjects exposed to, actively infected with, or recovered from COVID-19. The repertoires were released in a freely available public database meant as a resource for research on the immune response to SARS-CoV-2. Samples came from the ongoing ImmuneRACE study (first 160 participants) plus 1,254 subjects from 6 global collaborators. A de-identified subject ID, COVID-19 status, age in years and sex were almost always included in the sample metadata. Where HLA class I and class II types were available, the types were taken from metadata supplied by the sample provider, not from assay-based typing. Broader findings and caveats from the paper: The amount of clinical and demographic metadata varied by source and participant and was provided uncurated.

Collaborating institutions collected whole blood in K2EDTA tubes following their own protocols. For TCRbeta analysis, collaborator samples were shipped as frozen whole blood, as isolated PBMCs, or as DNA extracted from either sample type. V lost 3 bases and J lost 2 bases; the stretch between them is 7 bases long. Inclusive of the bounding cysteine and phenylalanine, the CDR3 is 13 residues long. Only the CDR3 DNA is retained, 39 bases long and in frame from the first base. Recombination linked TRBV12-3 or TRBV12-4 to TRBJ2-5; too little of a D gene remains to name it. This TCR was sampled from a man between 60 and 75 years old with acute or convalescent COVID-19. The specimen sequenced was peripheral blood. The nucleotide sequence reads TGTGCCAGCAGTTTGACTGTACAAGAGACCCAGTACTTC. Its translation reads: CASSLTVQETQYF.